The 24 T cell receptor beta chains given below trace back to one sample, sequenced in a study of cytomegalovirus exposure and HLA in healthy donors. The primer mix had 60 Vbeta and 13 Jbeta primers. Method: immunoSEQ multiplex PCR; TCRdb's copy keeps in-frame clones and lacks some. Found here are approximately 110,000 clones, roughly 85% of them singletons; the top ten hold about 3.4%. Sequenced input: PBMCs. These receptors all stem from a woman in her 40s in good health and CMV-seronegative.

V usage is TRBV4-1 and J usage is TRBJ1-2; D unclear. V lost 1 base and J lost 0, with 9 bases in between. The CDR3 totals 15 residues. The germline V gene has CDR1 MGHRA and CDR2 YSYEKL. CDR3 sequence: CASSQGVASNYGYTF. In DNA, the CDR3 is TGCGCCAGCAGCCAAGGAGTAGCATCTAACTATGGCTACACCTTC.

The V and J genes are TRBV7-2 and TRBJ2-2; D gene ambiguous. This CDR3 is 17 amino acids long. V lost 1 base, J lost 2 bases, and 14 bases lay in between. Germline assignment: CDR1 SGHTA and CDR2 FQGNSA. CDR3 bases: TGTGCCAGCAGCTTAGGAGGAATCGGAGTTAACACCGGGGAGCTGTTTTTT. Amino acids: CASSLGGIGVNTGELFF.

The chain couples TRBV28 to TRBJ2-3; D is possibly TRBD1 (5 bases). Per the germline V gene, CDR1 is MDHEN and CDR2 is SYDVKM. The CDR3 covers 16 residues. Trimming left V 6 bases short and J 0 bases short, with 16 bases between. The CDR3 coding sequence is TGTGCCAGCAGAAGAATAGGGCAGGGAAGCACAGATACGCAGTATTTT. This gives the protein CASRRIGQGSTDTQYF.

The CDR3 coding sequence is TGCGCCAGCAGCCAAGACCATTTTAGCGGGAGTACCCGGGGCGATGAGCAGTTCTTC. Encoded protein: CASSQDHFSGSTRGDEQFF. The rearrangement joins TRBV4-3 to TRBJ2-1; TRBD2 agrees at 9 bases. The CDR3 loop spans 19 amino acids. Germline V gives CDR1 LGHNA, CDR2 YSLEER. Unmatched junction bases numbered 17, after V lost 0 bases and J lost 8 bases.

The gene calls are TRBV2 and TRBJ1-2; D ambiguous. The CDR3 runs to 16 residues. Trimming stripped 4 bases from V and 4 bases from J, with 19 bases between. Germline V lookup: CDR1 SNHLY, CDR2 FYNNEI. The CDR3: CASSGDTFQGLYGYTF. In DNA form, the CDR3 reads TGTGCCAGCAGTGGAGACACCTTTCAAGGTCTCTATGGCTACACCTTC.

As concerns this clone: The junction departs from the called germline gene at one end, perhaps through a read error. V gene TRBV7-9 combines with J gene TRBJ2-7; 9 positions match TRBD1. Looked up from germline, CDR1 is SEHNR and CDR2 is FQNEAQ (reference sequence). This CDR3 spans 16 amino acids. The CDR3, as DNA: TGTTCCAGCAGCGCCGGGGGGACAGGGTTTAAGGGCGAGCAGTACTTC. Its translation: CSSSAGGTGFKGEQYF.

In this sample, this clone turned up a few times. V gene TRBV7-2 combines with J gene TRBJ1-5, with 7 bases that match TRBD1. This CDR3 region has 14 residues. Germline trimming cut 4 bases from V and 4 bases from J; bases unmatched to any gene: 4. CDR1 is SGHTA and CDR2 is FQGNSA in the germline V gene. The CDR3 DNA follows: TGTGCCAGCAGCTCAGACAGGGAGAATCAGCCCCAGCATTTT. Protein: CASSSDRENQPQHF.

The chain joins TRBV27 to TRBJ2-1, with 8 bases that match TRBD2. The CDR3 runs 15 residues. J was trimmed by 3 bases and V by 5 bases; bases with no gene match: 6. Germline CDR1 is MNHEY and CDR2 is SMNVEV (reference sequence). The CDR3 region has the DNA TGTGCCAGCAGTCTAGAGCGGGAGCTCTACAATGAGCAGTTCTTC. It translates to CASSLERELYNEQFF.

The CDR3 nucleotides are TGTGCCTGGACCTCCGCGACAGGGAGCACAGATACGCAGTATTTT. Translation gives CAWTSATGSTDTQYF. The J gene is TRBJ2-3, the V gene TRBV30, with 7 bases identical to TRBD1. The CDR3 spans 15 residues. The germline gives CDR1 GTSNPN, CDR2 SVGIG (reference sequence). The V segment lost 4 bases and the J segment 0 bases; nucleotides outside the gene matches: 7. Using reference TRBV30 and TRBJ2-3 for the parts outside the CDR3, the full variable domain is SQTIHQWPATLVQPVGSPLSLECTVEGTSNPNLYWYRQAAGRGLQLLFYSVGIGQISSEVPQNLSASRPQDRQFILSSKKLLLSDSGFYLCAWTSATGSTDTQYFGPGTRLTVL.

With regard to this clone: No conserved phenylalanine or tryptophan ends this CDR3, so it is likely a read error. This chain connects TRBV7-8 to TRBJ2-7; a possible D gene is TRBD1 (6 bases). Trimming stripped 5 bases from V and 2 bases from J, with 13 bases between. This CDR3 has 14 residues. Per the germline V gene, CDR1 is SGHVS and CDR2 is FQNEAQ. The CDR3 is CASSQGPSPYEQYL. In nucleotides, the CDR3 is TGTGCCAGCAGCCAGGGGCCGTCCCCCTACGAGCAGTACCTC.

This clone was counted between two and nine times. The V gene is TRBV7-2, the J gene TRBJ2-2; 7 bases are a match to TRBD2. Germline trimming cut 2 bases from V and 1 base from J; bases unmatched to any gene: 10. Germline V CDR1 and CDR2: SGHTA, FQGNSA. This CDR3 comprises 18 residues. The CDR3 region has the DNA TGTGCCAGCAGCTTATTCATTCGAGCTAGCGGGAACACCGGGGAGCTGTTTTTT. Its translation: CASSLFIRASGNTGELFF.

The gene calls are TRBV5-8 and TRBJ2-2; 7 bases align to TRBD2. The V segment lost 5 bases and the J segment 3 bases; nucleotides outside the gene matches: 7. Germline V lookup: CDR1 SGHTS, CDR2 YDEGEE. This CDR3 is 15 amino acids long. The CDR3 DNA sequence: TGTGCCAGCAGGCTTGCGGGAGTATACACCGGGGAGCTGTTTTTT. Protein product: CASRLAGVYTGELFF. Full variable domain (rest looked up from reference TRBV5-8 and TRBJ2-2): EAGVTQSPTHLIKTRGQQATLRCSPISGHTSVYWYQQALGLGLQFLLWYDEGEERNRGNFPPRFSGRQFPNYSSELNVNALELEDSALYLCASRLAGVYTGELFFGEGSRLTVL.

The rearrangement uses TRBV29-1 and TRBJ2-3, with 12 bases that match TRBD2. V shed 6 bases, J shed 6 bases, and the junction held 7 bases outside the gene matches. Germline CDR1 is SQVTM and CDR2 is ANQGSEA. CDR3 length: 14 residues. CDR3 sequence: CSVAGLAGGDTQYF. Written as DNA, the CDR3 is TGCAGCGTGGCGGGACTAGCGGGTGGGGATACGCAGTATTTT.

This chain links TRBV5-6 with TRBJ2-5; 11 nucleotides agree with TRBD2. V dropped 2 bases and J dropped 1; count of bases not matched to a gene: 1. Germline loops: CDR1 SGHDT, CDR2 YYEEEE. There are 15 residues in the CDR3. The CDR3 nucleotides are TGTGCCAGCAGCTTCGGGACTAGCGGCCAAGAGACCCAGTACTTC. Amino acids: CASSFGTSGQETQYF.

This clone showed up just once. The rearrangement joins TRBV7-8 to TRBJ2-7; 8 bases map to TRBD1. Germline V gene data show CDR1 as SGHVS and CDR2 as FQNEAQ. CDR3 length equals 13 residues. J gave up 1 base and V 7 bases, and 3 bases lay outside the gene matches. The CDR3 DNA follows: TGTGCCAGCACCCGGGACAGGTCCTACGAGCAGTACTTC. It specifies CASTRDRSYEQYF.

The chain is built from TRBV29-1 and TRBJ2-7, with D maybe TRBD2 (5 bases). This CDR3 comprises 13 residues. Germline CDR1 reads SQVTM; CDR2 reads ANQGSEA. With 7 bases removed from V and 3 bases from J, the gap between germline ends came to 16 bases. CDR3 sequence: CSAQNPGYYEQYF. CDR3 coding DNA: TGCAGCGCCCAGAACCCGGGGTACTACGAGCAGTACTTC.

The chain has TRBV30 and TRBJ1-2, with D unresolved. The germline V gene has CDR1 GTSNPN and CDR2 SVGIG (reference sequence). Trimming removed 4 bases from V and 4 bases from J, with 10 bases in between. CDR3 length equals 12 residues. This CDR3 reads CAWTARSYGYTF. Here the CDR3 DNA reads TGTGCCTGGACAGCGAGGAGCTATGGCTACACCTTC. Supplemented by reference TRBV30 and TRBJ1-2, the full variable domain reads SQTIHQWPATLVQPVGSPLSLECTVEGTSNPNLYWYRQAAGRGLQLLFYSVGIGQISSEVPQNLSASRPQDRQFILSSKKLLLSDSGFYLCAWTARSYGYTFGSGTRLTVV.

The CDR3 loop reads CASSLDPGGNTGELFF. The CDR3 DNA reads TGTGCCAGCAGCTTAGATCCCGGCGGGAACACCGGGGAGCTGTTTTTT. The rearrangement joins TRBV11-3 to TRBJ2-2; D is unresolved. Trimming left V 0 bases short and J 1 base short, with 9 bases between. Germline assignment: CDR1 SGHNT and CDR2 YENEEA. There are 16 residues in the CDR3.

The chain joins TRBV12-5 to TRBJ2-1; 7 positions match TRBD2. Per germline, CDR1 LGHNT and CDR2 FRNRAP. This CDR3 has 15 amino acids. The trim removed 6 bases at V and 0 bases at J, leaving 5 bases unmatched. CDR3 in amino acids: CASGTSEDSYNEQFF. For the CDR3, the DNA is TGTGCTAGTGGCACTAGCGAGGACTCCTACAATGAGCAGTTCTTC.

The rearrangement joins TRBV7-6 to TRBJ2-1; D is possibly TRBD2 (5 bases). Trimming took 0 bases from V and 4 from J, leaving 7 bases between them. Germline V gives CDR1 SGHVS, CDR2 FNYEAQ. The CDR3 spans 14 residues. This CDR3 reads CASSLAAVYNEQFF. In DNA form, the CDR3 reads TGTGCCAGCAGCTTAGCAGCGGTGTACAATGAGCAGTTCTTC.

The chain has TRBV25-1 and TRBJ1-1, with a tentative D call TRBD1 (5 bases). This CDR3 comprises 15 residues. From germline, CDR1 is MGHDK and CDR2 SYGVNS. Trimming removed 5 bases from V and 1 base from J, with 14 bases in between. The CDR3 sequence is CASSLDTWRNTEAFF. CDR3 nucleotides: TGTGCCAGCAGTTTGGACACCTGGAGGAACACTGAAGCTTTCTTT.

This clone has just one count. The V call is TRBV2, the J call TRBJ2-5, with D possibly being TRBD2 (6 bases). V was shortened by 0 bases and J by 2 bases, with 10 bases between the two germline ends. The CDR3 length is 15 residues. From germline, CDR1 is SNHLY and CDR2 FYNNEI. CDR3 nucleotides: TGTGCCAGCAGTGAAGCCCGGACTACTCAAGAGACCCAGTACTTC. Translation gives CASSEARTTQETQYF.

The J gene is TRBJ2-2, the V gene TRBV5-4, with 9 bases fitting TRBD1. The junction had 6 bases not matched to a gene; V was cut back by 4 bases and J by 14 bases. CDR3 length: 12 amino acids. Germline CDR1 and CDR2: SGHNT and YYREEE (reference sequence). For the CDR3, the DNA is TGTGCCAGCAGCGGGCCGGGACAGGGACTGTTTTTT. Protein sequence: CASSGPGQGLFF.

The CDR3 DNA reads as TGCGCCAGCAGCCAGGGAGGGGTCGGGGTGACCAAAAACATTCAGTACTTC. Translated: CASSQGGVGVTKNIQYF. The chain links TRBV4-3 to TRBJ2-4, with TRBD2 matching 7 bases. Germline V gene data show CDR1 as LGHNA and CDR2 as YSLEER. V shed 3 bases, J shed 2 bases, and the junction held 10 bases outside the gene matches. The CDR3 runs 17 residues.